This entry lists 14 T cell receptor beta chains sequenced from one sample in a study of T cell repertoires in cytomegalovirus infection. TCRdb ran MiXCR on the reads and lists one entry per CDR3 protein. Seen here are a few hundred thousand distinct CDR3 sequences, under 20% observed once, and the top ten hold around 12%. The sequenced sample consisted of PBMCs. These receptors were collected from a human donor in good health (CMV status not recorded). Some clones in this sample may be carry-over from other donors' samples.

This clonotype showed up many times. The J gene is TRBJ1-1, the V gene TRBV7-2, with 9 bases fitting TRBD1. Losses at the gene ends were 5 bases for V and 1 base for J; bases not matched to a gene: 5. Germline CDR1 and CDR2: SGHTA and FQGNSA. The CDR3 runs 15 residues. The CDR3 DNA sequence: TGTGCCAGCAGCCGAGGGACAGGGTCGAACACTGAAGCTTTCTTT. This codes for CASSRGTGSNTEAFF.

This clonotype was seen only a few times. CDR3 coding DNA: TGTGCCATCAGTGCGCAGACAGGGGCCTACGAGCAGTACTTC. Its translation is CAISAQTGAYEQYF. The V call is TRBV10-3, the J call TRBJ2-7; 8 positions agree with TRBD1. Germline V gives CDR1 ENHRY, CDR2 SYGVKD. The CDR3 extends over 14 amino acids. With V trimmed by 4 bases and J by 2 bases, 4 bases remained unmatched.

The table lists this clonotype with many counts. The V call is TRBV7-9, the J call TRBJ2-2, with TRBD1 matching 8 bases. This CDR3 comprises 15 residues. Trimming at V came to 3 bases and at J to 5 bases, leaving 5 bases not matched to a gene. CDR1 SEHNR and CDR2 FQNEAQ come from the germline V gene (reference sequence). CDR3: CASSFQGADTGELFF. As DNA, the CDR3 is TGTGCCAGCAGCTTTCAGGGGGCGGATACCGGGGAGCTGTTTTTT.

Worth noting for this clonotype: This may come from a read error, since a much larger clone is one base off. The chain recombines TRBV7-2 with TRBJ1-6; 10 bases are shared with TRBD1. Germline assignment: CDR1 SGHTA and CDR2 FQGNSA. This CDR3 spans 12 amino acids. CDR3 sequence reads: CAGSETGGDSLW. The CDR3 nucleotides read TGTGCCGGCAGCGAGACAGGGGGCGATTCCCTTTGG.

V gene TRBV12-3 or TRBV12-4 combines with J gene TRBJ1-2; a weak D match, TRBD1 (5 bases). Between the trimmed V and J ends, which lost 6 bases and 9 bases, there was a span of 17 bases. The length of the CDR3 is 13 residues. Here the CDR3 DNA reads TGTGCCAGCAGCCGAGGGACTGTCACACGCTACACCTTC. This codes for CASSRGTVTRYTF.

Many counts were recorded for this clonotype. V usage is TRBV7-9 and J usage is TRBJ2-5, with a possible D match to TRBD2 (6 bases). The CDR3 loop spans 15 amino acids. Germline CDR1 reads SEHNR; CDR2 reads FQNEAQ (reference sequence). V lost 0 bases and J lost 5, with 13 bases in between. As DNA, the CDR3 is TGTGCCAGCAGCTTAGCGGCGGCGGGGTTGGAGACCCAGTACTTC. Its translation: CASSLAAAGLETQYF.

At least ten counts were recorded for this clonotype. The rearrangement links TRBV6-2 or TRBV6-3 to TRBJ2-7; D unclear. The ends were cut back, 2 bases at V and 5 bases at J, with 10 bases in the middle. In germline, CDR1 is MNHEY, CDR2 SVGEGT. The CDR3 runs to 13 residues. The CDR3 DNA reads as TGTGCCAGCAGTTACGAAGAGGACCACGAGCAGTACTTC. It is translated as CASSYEEDHEQYF.

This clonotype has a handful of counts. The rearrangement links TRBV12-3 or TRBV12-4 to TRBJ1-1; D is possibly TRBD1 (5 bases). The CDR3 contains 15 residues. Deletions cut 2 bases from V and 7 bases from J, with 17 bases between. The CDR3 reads CASSLPSGQGGEAFF. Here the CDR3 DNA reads TGTGCCAGCAGTTTACCCTCGGGGCAGGGTGGTGAAGCTTTCTTT.

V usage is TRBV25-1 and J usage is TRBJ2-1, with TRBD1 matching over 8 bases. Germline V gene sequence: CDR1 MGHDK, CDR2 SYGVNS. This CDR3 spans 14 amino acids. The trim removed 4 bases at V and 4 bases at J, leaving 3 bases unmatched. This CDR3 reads CASSGDRGYNEQFF. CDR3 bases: TGTGCCAGCAGTGGCGACAGGGGTTACAATGAGCAGTTCTTC.

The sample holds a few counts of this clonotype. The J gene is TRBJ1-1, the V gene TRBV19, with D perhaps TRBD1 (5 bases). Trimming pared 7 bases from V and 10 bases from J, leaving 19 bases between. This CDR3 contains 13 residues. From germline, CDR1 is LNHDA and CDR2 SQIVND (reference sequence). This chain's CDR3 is CASIPPLGGAAFF. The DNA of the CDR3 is TGTGCCAGTATCCCACCGTTGGGGGGTGCAGCTTTCTTT.

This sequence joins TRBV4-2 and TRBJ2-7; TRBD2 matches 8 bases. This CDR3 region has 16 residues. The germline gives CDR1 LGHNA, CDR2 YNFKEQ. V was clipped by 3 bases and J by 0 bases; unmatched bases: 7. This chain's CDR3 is CASSQTLAVRSYEQYF. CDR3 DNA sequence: TGTGCCAGCAGCCAGACACTAGCGGTGCGCTCCTACGAGCAGTACTTC.

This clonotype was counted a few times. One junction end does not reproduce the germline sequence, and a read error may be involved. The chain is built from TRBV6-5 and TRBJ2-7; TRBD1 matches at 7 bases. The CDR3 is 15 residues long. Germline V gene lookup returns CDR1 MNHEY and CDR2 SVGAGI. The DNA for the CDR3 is TGTGCCAGCAGTTACGGGGGACAGCCTACCTATGAGCAGTACTTC. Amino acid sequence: CASSYGGQPTYEQYF.

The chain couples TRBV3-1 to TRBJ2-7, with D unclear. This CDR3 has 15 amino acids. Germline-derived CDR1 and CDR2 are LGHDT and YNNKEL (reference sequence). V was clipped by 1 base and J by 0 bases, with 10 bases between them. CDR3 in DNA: TGTGCCAGCAGCCAAGGGTGGGCCCTCTCCTACGAGCAGTACTTC. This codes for CASSQGWALSYEQYF.

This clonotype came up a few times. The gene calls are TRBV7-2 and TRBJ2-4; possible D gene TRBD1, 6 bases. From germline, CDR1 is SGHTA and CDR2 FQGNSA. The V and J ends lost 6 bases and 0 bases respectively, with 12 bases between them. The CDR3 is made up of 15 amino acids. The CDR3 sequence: CASSPTGLAKNIQYF. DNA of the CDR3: TGTGCCAGCAGTCCCACAGGGCTAGCCAAAAACATTCAGTACTTC.